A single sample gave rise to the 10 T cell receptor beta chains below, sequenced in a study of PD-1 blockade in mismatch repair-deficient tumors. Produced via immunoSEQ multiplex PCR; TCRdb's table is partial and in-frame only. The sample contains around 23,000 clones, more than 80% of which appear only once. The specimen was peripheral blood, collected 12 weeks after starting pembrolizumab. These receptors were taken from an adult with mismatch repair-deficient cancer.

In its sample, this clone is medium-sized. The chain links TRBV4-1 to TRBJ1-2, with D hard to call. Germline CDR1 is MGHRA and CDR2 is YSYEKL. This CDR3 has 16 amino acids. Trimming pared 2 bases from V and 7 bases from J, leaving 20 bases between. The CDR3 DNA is TGCGCCAGCAGCCAATACCTACGGGAAGCCAGGCTTGGCTACACCTTC. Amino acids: CASSQYLREARLGYTF.

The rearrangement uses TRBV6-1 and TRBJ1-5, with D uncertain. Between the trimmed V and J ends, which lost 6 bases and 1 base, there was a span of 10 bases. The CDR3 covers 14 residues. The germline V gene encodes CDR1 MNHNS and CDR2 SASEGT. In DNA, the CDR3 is TGTGCCAGCAGGACGACGAGGAGCAATCAGCCCCAGCATTTT. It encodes CASRTTRSNQPQHF.

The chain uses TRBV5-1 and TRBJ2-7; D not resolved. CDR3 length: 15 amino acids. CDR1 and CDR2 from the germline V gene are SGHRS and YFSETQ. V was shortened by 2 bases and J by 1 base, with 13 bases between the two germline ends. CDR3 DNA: TGCGCCAGCAGCTTTGGTAGGGTCGGATCCTACGAGCAGTACTTC. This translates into CASSFGRVGSYEQYF.

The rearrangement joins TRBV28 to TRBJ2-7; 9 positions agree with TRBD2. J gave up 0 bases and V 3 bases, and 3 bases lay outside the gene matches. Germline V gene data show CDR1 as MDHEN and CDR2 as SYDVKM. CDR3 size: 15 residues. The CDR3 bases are TGTGCCAGCAGTTTTGGACTAGCGTCCTCCTACGAGCAGTACTTC. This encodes CASSFGLASSYEQYF.

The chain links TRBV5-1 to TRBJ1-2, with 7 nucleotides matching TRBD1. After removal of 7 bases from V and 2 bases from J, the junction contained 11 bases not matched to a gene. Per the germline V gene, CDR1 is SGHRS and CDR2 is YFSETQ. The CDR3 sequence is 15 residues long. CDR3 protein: CASSPEGAANYGYTF. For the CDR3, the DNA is TGCGCCAGCTCTCCGGAGGGGGCGGCGAACTATGGCTACACCTTC.

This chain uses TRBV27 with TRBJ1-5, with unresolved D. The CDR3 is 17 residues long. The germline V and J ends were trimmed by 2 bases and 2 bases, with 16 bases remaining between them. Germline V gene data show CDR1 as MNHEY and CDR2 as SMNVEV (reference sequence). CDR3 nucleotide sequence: TGTGCCAGCAGTTTAGTCGGTCTCCGTAAGGGCAATCAGCCCCAGCATTTT. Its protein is CASSLVGLRKGNQPQHF.

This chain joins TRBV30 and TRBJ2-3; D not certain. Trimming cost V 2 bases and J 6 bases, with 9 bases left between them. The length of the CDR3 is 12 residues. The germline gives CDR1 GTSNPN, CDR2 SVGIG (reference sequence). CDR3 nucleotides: TGTGCCTGGAGTAGTGGAACCGATACGCAGTATTTT. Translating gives CAWSSGTDTQYF.

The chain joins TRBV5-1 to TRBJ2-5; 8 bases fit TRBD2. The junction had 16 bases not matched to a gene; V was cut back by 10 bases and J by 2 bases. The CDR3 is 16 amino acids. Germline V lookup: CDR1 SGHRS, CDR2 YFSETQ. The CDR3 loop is CASKGAGGPAQETQYF. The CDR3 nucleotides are TGCGCCTCAAAAGGGGCGGGAGGACCCGCACAAGAGACCCAGTACTTC.

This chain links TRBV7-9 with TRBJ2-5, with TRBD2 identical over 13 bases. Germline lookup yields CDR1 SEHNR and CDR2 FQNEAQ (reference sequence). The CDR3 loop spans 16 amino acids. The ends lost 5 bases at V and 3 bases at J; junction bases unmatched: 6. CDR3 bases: TGTGCCAGCAGCCTGGGACTAGCGGGGACTAAAGAGACCCAGTACTTC. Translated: CASSLGLAGTKETQYF.

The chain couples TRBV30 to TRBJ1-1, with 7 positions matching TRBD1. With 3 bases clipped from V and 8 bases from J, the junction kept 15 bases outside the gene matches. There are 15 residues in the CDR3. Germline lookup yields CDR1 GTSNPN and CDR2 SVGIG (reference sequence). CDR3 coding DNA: TGTGCCTGGAGGGCAAAAGAGACAGGGATTCCCGAAGCTTTCTTT. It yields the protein CAWRAKETGIPEAFF.